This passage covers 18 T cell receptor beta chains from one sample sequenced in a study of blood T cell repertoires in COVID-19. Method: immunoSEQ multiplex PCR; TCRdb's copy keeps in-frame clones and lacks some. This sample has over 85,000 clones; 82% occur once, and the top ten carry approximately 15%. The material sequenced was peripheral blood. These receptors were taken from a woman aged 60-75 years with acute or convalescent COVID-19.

The CDR3 region is CASSVGTVSEAFF. In nucleotides, the CDR3 is TGTGCCAGCAGCGTCGGGACAGTTTCTGAAGCTTTCTTT. The rearrangement links TRBV11-3 to TRBJ1-1, with 7 bases matching TRBD1. J was trimmed by 6 bases and V by 5 bases; bases with no gene match: 6. The CDR3 consists of 13 residues. Germline lookup yields CDR1 SGHNT and CDR2 YENEEA.

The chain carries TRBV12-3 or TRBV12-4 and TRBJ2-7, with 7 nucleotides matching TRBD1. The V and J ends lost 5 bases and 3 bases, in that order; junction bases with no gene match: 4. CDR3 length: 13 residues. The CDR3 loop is CASSPTGNYEQYF. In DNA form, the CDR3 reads TGTGCCAGCAGTCCGACAGGGAACTACGAGCAGTACTTC.

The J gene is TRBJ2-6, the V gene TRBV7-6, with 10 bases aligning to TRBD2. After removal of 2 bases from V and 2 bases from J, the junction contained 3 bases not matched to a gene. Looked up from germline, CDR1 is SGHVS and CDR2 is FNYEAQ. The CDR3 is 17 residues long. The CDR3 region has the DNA TGTGCCAGCAGCTTAAGCGGGGGGGTTCCTGGGGCCAACGTCCTGACTTTC. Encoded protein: CASSLSGGVPGANVLTF.

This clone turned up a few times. The CDR3 is CASSRSSGANTGELFF. CDR3 nucleotide sequence: TGTGCCAGCTCACGGTCTAGCGGGGCTAACACCGGGGAGCTGTTTTTT. The chain is built from TRBV18 and TRBJ2-2; 9 bases agree with TRBD2. From germline, CDR1 is KGHSH and CDR2 LQKENI. The CDR3 length is 16 residues. V lost 4 bases and J lost 2; bases outside the gene matches: 5. Drawing the rest from reference TRBV18 and TRBJ2-2, the complete variable domain is NAGVMQNPRHLVRRRGQEARLRCSPMKGHSHVYWYRQLPEEGLKFMVYLQKENIIDESGMPKERFSAEFPKEGPSILRIQQVVRGDSAAYFCASSRSSGANTGELFFGEGSRLTVL.

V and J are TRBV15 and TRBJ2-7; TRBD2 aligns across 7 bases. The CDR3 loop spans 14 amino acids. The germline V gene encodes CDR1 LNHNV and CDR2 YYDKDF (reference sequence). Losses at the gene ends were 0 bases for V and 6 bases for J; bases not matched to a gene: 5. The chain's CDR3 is CATSREGTIGEQYF. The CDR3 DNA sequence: TGTGCCACCAGCAGAGAAGGGACTATCGGCGAGCAGTACTTC.

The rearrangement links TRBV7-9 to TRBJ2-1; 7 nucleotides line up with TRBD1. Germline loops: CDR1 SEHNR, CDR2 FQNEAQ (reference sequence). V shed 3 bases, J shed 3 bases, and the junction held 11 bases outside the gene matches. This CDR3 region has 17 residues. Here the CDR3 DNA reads TGTGCCAGCAGCTTTATTACTGGGACAGCTAGCTACAATGAGCAGTTCTTC. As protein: CASSFITGTASYNEQFF. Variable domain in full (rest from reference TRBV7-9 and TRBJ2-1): DTGVSQNPRHKITKRGQNVTFRCDPISEHNRLYWYRQTLGQGPEFLTYFQNEAQLEKSRLLSDRFSAERPKGSFSTLEIQRTEQGDSAMYLCASSFITGTASYNEQFFGPGTRLTVL.

The CDR3 region has the DNA TGTGCCAGCAGTTTCCCCCCACAGGGTTCGAACACCGGGGAGCTGTTTTTT. Protein product: CASSFPPQGSNTGELFF. The V call is TRBV28, the J call TRBJ2-2; D perhaps matches TRBD1 (6 bases). Germline assignment: CDR1 MDHEN and CDR2 SYDVKM. V gave up 3 bases and J gave up 0 bases, with 14 bases separating them. The CDR3 sequence is 17 residues long.

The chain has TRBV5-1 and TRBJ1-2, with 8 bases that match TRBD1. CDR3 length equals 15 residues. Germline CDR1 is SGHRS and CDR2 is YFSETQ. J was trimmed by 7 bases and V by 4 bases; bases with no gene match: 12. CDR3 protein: CASSPGLRGQGGYTF. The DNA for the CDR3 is TGCGCCAGCAGCCCAGGACTCAGGGGGCAGGGTGGCTACACCTTC. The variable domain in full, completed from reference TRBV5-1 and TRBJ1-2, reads KAGVTQTPRYLIKTRGQQVTLSCSPISGHRSVSWYQQTPGQGLQFLFEYFSETQRNKGNFPGRFSGRQFSNSRSEMNVSTLELGDSALYLCASSPGLRGQGGYTFGSGTRLTVV.

The chain's CDR3 is CASSGGAVETQYF. CDR3 nucleotide sequence: TGTGCCAGCAGCGGGGGGGCAGTGGAGACCCAGTACTTC. V gene TRBV7-2 combines with J gene TRBJ2-5; TRBD2 is a possible D gene (7 bases). Germline V gene sequence: CDR1 SGHTA, CDR2 FQGNSA. V lost 5 bases, J lost 5 bases, and 12 bases lay in between. The CDR3 has 13 residues.

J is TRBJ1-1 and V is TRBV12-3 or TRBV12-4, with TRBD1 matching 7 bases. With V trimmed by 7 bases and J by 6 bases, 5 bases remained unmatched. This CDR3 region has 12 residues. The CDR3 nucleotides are TGTGCCAGCACCCGACAGGGCGCTGAAGCTTTCTTT. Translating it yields CASTRQGAEAFF.

CDR3 region: CASSQVGTGAFEQFF. The CDR3 DNA is TGCGCCAGCAGCCAAGTCGGGACAGGAGCTTTTGAGCAGTTCTTC. The rearrangement uses TRBV4-3 and TRBJ2-1; 8 positions agree with TRBD1. The ends lost 1 base at V and 9 bases at J; junction bases unmatched: 8. The germline gives CDR1 LGHNA, CDR2 YSLEER. This CDR3 comprises 15 residues.

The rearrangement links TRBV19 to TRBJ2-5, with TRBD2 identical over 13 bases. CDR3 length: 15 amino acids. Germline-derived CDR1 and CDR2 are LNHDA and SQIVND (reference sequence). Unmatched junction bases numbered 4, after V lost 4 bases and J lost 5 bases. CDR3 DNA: TGTGCCAGTAGTACGGGGACTAGCGGGGTCGAGACCCAGTACTTC. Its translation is CASSTGTSGVETQYF.

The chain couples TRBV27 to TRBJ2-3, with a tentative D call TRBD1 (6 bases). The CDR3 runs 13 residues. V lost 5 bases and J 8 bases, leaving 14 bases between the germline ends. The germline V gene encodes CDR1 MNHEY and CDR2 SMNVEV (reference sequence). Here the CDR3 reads CASSPNRDGTQYF. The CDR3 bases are TGTGCCAGCAGTCCCAACAGGGATGGTACGCAGTATTTT.

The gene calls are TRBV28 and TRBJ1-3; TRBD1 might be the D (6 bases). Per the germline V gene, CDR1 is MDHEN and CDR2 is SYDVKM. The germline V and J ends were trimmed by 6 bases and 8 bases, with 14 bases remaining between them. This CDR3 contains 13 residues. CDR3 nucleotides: TGTGCCAGCAGGTTGGGACAAAGAGACACCATATATTTT. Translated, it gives CASRLGQRDTIYF.

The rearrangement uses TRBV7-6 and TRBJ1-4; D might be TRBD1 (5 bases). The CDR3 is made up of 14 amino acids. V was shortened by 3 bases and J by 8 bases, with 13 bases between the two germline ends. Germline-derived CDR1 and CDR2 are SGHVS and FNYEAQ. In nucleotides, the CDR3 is TGTGCCAGCAGCTTCGGCAGGGTCGGCGAAAAACTGTTTTTT. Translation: CASSFGRVGEKLFF. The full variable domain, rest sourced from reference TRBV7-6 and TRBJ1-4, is GAGVSQSPRYKVTKRGQDVALRCDPISGHVSLYWYRQALGQGPEFLTYFNYEAQQDKSGLPNDRFSAERPEGSISTLTIQRTEQRDSAMYRCASSFGRVGEKLFFGSGTQLSVL.

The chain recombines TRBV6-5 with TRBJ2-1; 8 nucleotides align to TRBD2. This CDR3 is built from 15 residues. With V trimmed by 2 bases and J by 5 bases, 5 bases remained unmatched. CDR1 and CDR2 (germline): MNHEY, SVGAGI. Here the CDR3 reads CASSYPSGGNNEQFF. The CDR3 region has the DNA TGTGCCAGCAGTTACCCGAGCGGGGGTAACAATGAGCAGTTCTTC.

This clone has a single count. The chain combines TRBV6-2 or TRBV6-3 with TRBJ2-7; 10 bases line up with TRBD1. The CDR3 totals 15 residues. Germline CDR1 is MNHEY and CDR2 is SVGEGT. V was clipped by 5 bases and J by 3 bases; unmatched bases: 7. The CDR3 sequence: CASSTGQGWGYEQYF. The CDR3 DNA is TGTGCCAGCAGTACGGGACAGGGGTGGGGCTACGAGCAGTACTTC.

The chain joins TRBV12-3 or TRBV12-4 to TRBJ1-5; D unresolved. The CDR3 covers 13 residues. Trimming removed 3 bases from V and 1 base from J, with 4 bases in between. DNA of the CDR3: TGTGCCAGCAGTTTCAGGAGCAATCAGCCCCAGCATTTT. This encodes CASSFRSNQPQHF.